This T cell receptor beta chain was recorded in a study of blood T cell repertoires in COVID-19. Study in general: COVID-19 samples collected from the United States, Italy and Spain covered acute and convalescent phases.

In the study's own analysis: For nucleated cells, counts were estimated from reference gene primer amplification. Using immunoSEQ multiplex PCR, the repertoire was profiled, and TCRdb retains in-frame clones only, with some absent. The DNA was the basis for D and trimming; V, J and clone size are from that table. The sample consists of roughly 99,000 clones, approximately 89% of them appearing once. The CDR3 is made up of 16 amino acids. Germline values: CDR1 MDHEN, CDR2 SYDVKM. Germline trimming cut 5 bases from V and 2 bases from J; bases unmatched to any gene: 5. This chain links TRBV28 with TRBJ2-3, with TRBD2 identical over 12 bases. This clonotype was obtained from a man aged 50 or older with active or convalescent COVID-19. The sequenced sample consisted of peripheral blood. The CDR3 here is CASSNLAGGFTDTQYF. The CDR3 DNA sequence: TGTGCCAGCAGTAACCTAGCGGGAGGGTTCACAGATACGCAGTATTTT.